This T cell receptor beta chain was sequenced in a study of blood T cells in healthy people across ages (dated by TCRdb to the mid-2010s). With respect to the entire study: In model experiments, template switching captured about one uniquely barcoded TCR beta cDNA molecule for every two T cells. The study measured age-related changes in TCR beta repertoire diversity using deep sequencing normalized with unique cDNA molecular identifiers. The donors were divided into four age groups: young (average around 15 years), middle-aged (roughly 40), aged (about 62) and long-lived (roughly 82). To avoid experimental bias, donors of different ages were distributed randomly across sequencing lanes. Two additional independent replicas of 1 million unique cDNA reads from the same blood draw were analyzed for two donors (one aged 18 to 30 and one aged 80 or older). The study at large found these results: Observed TCR beta diversity per million T cells fell roughly linearly with age, and a significant reduction was already apparent by age around 36. Compared with the aged group, the long-lived group had more naive CD4+ T cells, fewer expanded clones and increased TCR diversity, suggesting age selection. The percentage of naive T cells measured by flow cytometry correlated strongly with observed TCR beta diversity. Bulk unsorted PBMC profiling prevented conclusive comparison of naive and antigen-experienced compartments. Total diversity estimates from one million sequenced T cells were considered lower bounds and underestimates. Because the CMV infection status of the donors was unknown, age-related changes in expanded clonotypes may potentially have been confounded.

A note on this clonotype: Its recognized antigen is unknown. Nothing much larger sits one base from this clone, and base qualities are not available.

Donors were under 40 systemically healthy Caucasian individuals from Russia aged 6 to 90 years. Each donor gave about 11 milliliters of peripheral blood, drawn into EDTA-treated Vacutainer tubes. Ficoll-Paque density-gradient centrifugation was used to isolate PBMCs, with at least 6.5 million per sample. Trizol reagent was used to extract total RNA from the PBMCs, yielding at least 5 micrograms per sample. For every donor, flow cytometry on a PBMC aliquot measured the percentage of naive CD45RAhigh/CD27high T cells. For CDR1 and CDR2, the germline V gene lists SGHRS and YFSETQ. From V the trimming removes 4 bases and from J it removes 0 bases, while the gene matches leave 19 bases of the junction unaccounted for. The CDR3 holds 20 amino acids from the cysteine to the phenylalanine. Only CDR3 DNA is held: 60 bases, read in frame from base 1. Library method: 5' RACE. Sequencing instrument: Illumina HiSeq 2500. A second 7 to 11 cycle PCR used a sample-barcoded 5' primer and a J-beta primer mix. A template-switch 5' adaptor carrying 12 random nucleotides introduced a unique molecular identifier onto each TCR beta cDNA molecule. Each sample yielded at least 3 million CDR3-containing paired-end reads. All of the RNA was converted into first-strand cDNA using the Mint cDNA synthesis kit, with a TRBC-specific oligonucleotide serving as the primer. After uracil-DNA glycosylase treatment, a first 18-cycle PCR used universal primers M1SS and BC2_uni_R on all cDNA. The original methods were these. For normalization, 1 million high-quality reads, each with a distinct molecular identifier, were randomly selected from each sample. Reads sharing molecular identifiers were discarded rather than binned into consensus sequences. CDR3 identification, clonotype clustering and error correction used MiTCR with a Q25 quality threshold and the strictest error-elimination algorithm. A nonparametric unseen species model with Euler transformation was used to estimate lower-bound total TCR beta diversity. TCRdb reprocessing: public reads trimmed at Q25 with fastp, clones called with MiXCR, in-frame beta chains kept. Every CDR3 protein is listed once, alongside the most common genes and DNA of its rows. These V and J calls derive from TCRdb rather than the authors' analysis. The sample table records 1,300,000 or so distinct CDR3 sequences; almost 60% of these occur just once. The leading ten clones occupy 6.7% of the sample.

Material: blood. This TCR was sampled from a man younger than 35 in good health. The chain joins TRBV5-1 to TRBJ2-1; the central 7 bases match TRBD1. Here the CDR3 is given as CASSPAVGSRGKASYNEQFF. The nucleotide sequence reads as follows: TGCGCCAGCAGCCCGGCAGTAGGGAGCAGGGGGAAAGCCTCCTACAATGAGCAGTTCTTC. Reference TRBV5-1 and TRBJ2-1 genes cover what lies past the CDR3, so the full variable domain is KAGVTQTPRYLIKTRGQQVTLSCSPISGHRSVSWYQQTPGQGLQFLFEYFSETQRNKGNFPGRFSGRQFSNSRSEMNVSTLELGDSALYLCASSPAVGSRGKASYNEQFFGPGTRLTVL.